The clone carrying this TCR beta chain was picked up one time. The data originate from a study of radiation and T cells in renal cell carcinoma. The repertoire was sequenced with immunoSEQ multiplex PCR; TCRdb's copy has only in-frame clones and lacks some. Of around 94,000 clones listed, 70% to 90% are singletons. The time point: baseline pretreatment blood. Treatment specified: 15 Gy SBRT to primary tumor, nephrectomy 4 weeks later. Radiation-treated patients gave blood at baseline, week 2 and week 4. The patient's renal cell carcinoma had clear cell pathology. The specimen was blood, collected from a patient whose treatment included radiotherapy and nephrectomy. The clonotype was recovered from a man aged 45-65 years with renal cell carcinoma.

The CDR3: CASSYGPGLASEQYF. CDR3 in DNA: TGTGCCAGCAGCTACGGCCCGGGACTAGCAAGTGAGCAGTACTTC. The rearrangement uses TRBV7-8 and TRBJ2-7; 9 bases fit TRBD2. CDR3 length: 15 residues. Germline CDR1 reads SGHVS; CDR2 reads FQNEAQ. V gave up 4 bases and J gave up 7 bases; unmatched junction bases: 11.